This T cell receptor beta chain was identified during a study of shared clonotypes between healthy human individuals. Looking at the study overall: Three plates each covered CD4 naive and memory; CD8 naive two, CD8 memory one.

The study, taken as a whole, reports: Larger estimated richness was generally recorded for naive subsets relative to memory subsets.

The V end lost 7 bases, the J end lost 3 bases, and 13 bases lay between the germline ends. This CDR3 is built from 12 residues. The germline CDR1 and CDR2 sequences are SQVTM and ANQGSEA. Turning to this clone: Its matching antigen is unknown.

The material for each subset, its genomic DNA, was split evenly across several immunoSEQ plates. Assay: immunoSEQ multiplex PCR; the TCRdb copy retains only in-frame clones and omits some. Counted here are about 2.4 million clones, roughly 93% occurring once; the ten biggest clones make up roughly 0.36%. Material for sequencing was naive CD4+ T cells from PBMCs. Described subset: CD45RA+ positively selected. This chain links TRBV29-1 with TRBJ2-7; D may be TRBD2 (6 bases). The sequence came from a man between 18 and 29 years old in good health. Some clones in this sample may be carry-over from other donors' samples. CDR3 nucleotides: TGCAGCGCTGGGGACGGGGGCTACGAGCAGTACTTC. Amino acid sequence: CSAGDGGYEQYF.